This TCR beta chain originates from a study of shared clonotypes between healthy human individuals. TCRdb's copy holds only in-frame clones and misses some; the assay was immunoSEQ multiplex PCR. The repertoire holds a few million clones, with more than 90% as singletons. On this clone: Its antigen is undetermined.

Study conclusions and caveats: It was expected that sequencing depth would affect clonotype sharing among donors.

This CDR3 contains 16 residues. The germline V and J ends were trimmed by 1 base and 4 bases, with 11 bases remaining between them. Germline lookup yields CDR1 WSHSY and CDR2 SAAADI. The clonotype originates from a man between 18 and 35 years old in good health. Sequencing was carried out using naive CD4+ T cells sorted from blood. Noted subset: CD45RA+ positively selected. The chain recombines TRBV10-2 with TRBJ1-6; D unresolved. CDR3 sequence reads: CASSELPPFYNSPLHF. CDR3 nucleotide sequence: TGCGCCAGCAGTGAGTTGCCCCCGTTTTATAATTCACCCCTCCACTTT.